This T cell receptor beta chain was recorded in a study of T cells in tuberculosis. About the research overall: T cells were selected with CD1B tetramers loaded with glucose monomycolate. Samples predate treatment or fall within its first 7 days.

Study conclusions and caveats: Shorter CDR3-alpha in active tuberculosis partly drove smaller distances.

The V gene's germline CDR1 is MGHRA and CDR2 YSYEKL. This CDR3 contains 18 residues. V was clipped by 0 bases and J by 8 bases, with 22 bases between them. On this clone: Its antigen is unknown.

Time point given: new active TB diagnosis, blood taken before or within 7 days of starting treatment. This table comes from immunoSEQ multiplex PCR, and its TCRdb copy is limited to in-frame clones, with some not included. The table lists under 45,000 clones, more than 85% of them singletons. This TCR was recovered from an adult with tuberculosis. Sequenced here: PBMCs, sampled at tuberculosis diagnosis. J is TRBJ1-4 and V is TRBV4-1; no definite D call. CDR3 bases: TGCGCCAGCAGCCAAGATCGACGGAGGGCTGGGCCTTCGGAAAAACTGTTTTTT. Its translation is CASSQDRRRAGPSEKLFF.